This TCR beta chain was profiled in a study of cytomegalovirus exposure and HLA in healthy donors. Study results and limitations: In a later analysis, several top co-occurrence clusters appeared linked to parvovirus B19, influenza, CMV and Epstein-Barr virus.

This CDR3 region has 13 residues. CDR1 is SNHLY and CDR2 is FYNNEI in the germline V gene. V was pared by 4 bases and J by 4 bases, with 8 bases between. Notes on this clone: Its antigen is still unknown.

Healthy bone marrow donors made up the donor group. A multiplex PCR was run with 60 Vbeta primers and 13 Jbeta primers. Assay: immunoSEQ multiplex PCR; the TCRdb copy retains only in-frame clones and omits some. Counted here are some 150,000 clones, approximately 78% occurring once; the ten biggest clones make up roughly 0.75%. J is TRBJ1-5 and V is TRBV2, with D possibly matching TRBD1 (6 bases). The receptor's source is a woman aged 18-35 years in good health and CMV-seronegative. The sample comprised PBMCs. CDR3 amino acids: CASSADRNQPQHF. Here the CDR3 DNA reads TGTGCCAGCAGTGCGGACAGAAATCAGCCCCAGCATTTT.